This TCR beta chain derives from a study of early T cells in non-severe SARS-CoV-2 infection. This clonotype appeared a few times. Individual cDNA molecules received unique molecular identifiers during library preparation. TCRdb re-analysed the 5' RACE reads in MiXCR, keeping a single row per CDR3 protein. Among 90,000 to 120,000 distinct CDR3 sequences listed, 11% were seen once. The source is an adult who was a healthcare worker with PCR-confirmed SARS-CoV-2 infection or an uninfected control (not recorded which). Sequences were obtained from whole blood.

The CDR3 sequence is CASSWGLAGPYEQYF. The CDR3 region has the DNA TGTGCCAGCAGCTGGGGACTAGCGGGGCCCTACGAGCAGTACTTC. This chain joins TRBV7-6 and TRBJ2-7, with 13 bases fitting TRBD2. This CDR3 is built from 15 residues. CDR1 and CDR2 (germline): SGHVS, FNYEAQ. The J segment lost 2 bases and the V segment lost 4 bases, leaving 2 bases of the junction unmatched.